The next 15 T cell receptor beta chains were all read from a single sample in a study of blood T cell repertoires in COVID-19. Measured with immunoSEQ multiplex PCR; TCRdb has only the in-frame clones, and not every one. The profile shows some 240,000 clones, around nine tenths of them singletons. Sequenced: peripheral blood. The receptors derive from a woman in her 70s with COVID-19, enrolled during active disease.

The V gene is TRBV3-1 (or the pseudogene TRBV3-2), the J gene TRBJ2-7, with TRBD2 as a possible D gene (7 bases). The CDR3 spans 16 residues. V lost 1 base, J lost 0 bases, and 13 bases lay in between. Germline V gene lookup returns CDR1 LGHDT and CDR2 YNNKEL (reference sequence). Written as DNA, the CDR3 is TGTGCCAGCAGCCAAGGGGCGGGGGCCCTCTCCTACGAGCAGTACTTC. Translated, it gives CASSQGAGALSYEQYF.

The genes are TRBV7-9 and TRBJ2-1; D is possibly TRBD1 (6 bases). From germline, CDR1 is SEHNR and CDR2 FQNEAQ (reference sequence). Trimming left V 6 bases short and J 6 bases short, with 12 bases between. The CDR3 consists of 13 residues. CDR3 bases: TGTGCCAGCAGTTTACAGGGTGCCAATGAGCAGTTCTTC. Its protein product is CASSLQGANEQFF.

This clone occurred a few times. The rearrangement uses TRBV5-4 and TRBJ1-1; 9 bases are shared with TRBD1. Germline V gene data show CDR1 as SGHNT and CDR2 as YYREEE (reference sequence). The junction had 6 bases not matched to a gene; V was cut back by 4 bases and J by 5 bases. The length of the CDR3 is 14 residues. The CDR3 reads CASSRRTGDTEAFF. The CDR3 bases are TGTGCCAGCAGCCGAAGGACAGGGGATACTGAAGCTTTCTTT.

This clone was seen a handful of times. The V gene is TRBV15, the J gene TRBJ1-5; TRBD1 matches at 8 bases. Trimming removed 0 bases from V and 6 bases from J; junction bases left unmatched: 10. The CDR3 contains 17 residues. The germline V gene has CDR1 LNHNV and CDR2 YYDKDF (reference sequence). This CDR3 is CATSRDHQGALGQPQHF. The CDR3 DNA sequence: TGTGCCACCAGCAGAGATCATCAGGGGGCGCTCGGTCAGCCCCAGCATTTT.

The chain joins TRBV27 to TRBJ2-7; 10 nucleotides align to TRBD1. Germline CDR1 reads MNHEY; CDR2 reads SMNVEV (reference sequence). Trimming at V came to 6 bases and at J to 4 bases, leaving 6 bases not matched to a gene. This CDR3 contains 14 residues. CDR3 residues: CASRHPGQGYEQYF. CDR3 nucleotides: TGTGCCAGCAGACATCCGGGACAGGGGTACGAGCAGTACTTC.

The rearrangement links TRBV3-1 (or the pseudogene TRBV3-2) to TRBJ1-1; D is uncertain. V shed 4 bases and J shed 6 bases, with 18 bases lying between them. CDR1 is LGHDT and CDR2 is YNNKEL in the germline V gene (reference sequence). The CDR3 sequence is 15 residues long. This chain's CDR3 is CASSPLAAGRAEAFF. Written as DNA, the CDR3 is TGTGCCAGCAGCCCCTTAGCCGCGGGGAGGGCTGAAGCTTTCTTT.

The chain links TRBV30 to TRBJ2-5; 7 bases fit TRBD2. Looked up from germline, CDR1 is GTSNPN and CDR2 is SVGIG (reference sequence). Unmatched junction bases numbered 11, after V lost 3 bases and J lost 4 bases. The CDR3 has 15 residues. The CDR3 is CAWRPWRGGGETQYF. The CDR3, as DNA: TGTGCCTGGAGGCCCTGGCGGGGCGGGGGAGAGACCCAGTACTTC.

In this sample, this clone turned up once. V is TRBV2 and J is TRBJ1-4; possibly TRBD1 for D (6 bases). Germline V gene data show CDR1 as SNHLY and CDR2 as FYNNEI. Trimming took 6 bases from V and 10 from J, leaving 15 bases between them. There are 13 residues in the CDR3. The chain's CDR3 is CASSRTVFGKLFF. CDR3 DNA: TGTGCCAGCAGCCGGACAGTTTTTGGAAAACTGTTTTTT. The variable domain in full, completed from reference TRBV2 and TRBJ1-4, reads EPEVTQTPSHQVTQMGQEVILRCVPISNHLYFYWYRQILGQKVEFLVSFYNNEISEKSEIFDDQFSVERPDGSNFTLKIRSTKLEDSAMYFCASSRTVFGKLFFGSGTQLSVL.

The chain links TRBV5-1 to TRBJ1-2; D remains ambiguous. V lost 4 bases and J 2 bases, leaving 12 bases between the germline ends. This CDR3 has 14 amino acids. Per the germline V gene, CDR1 is SGHRS and CDR2 is YFSETQ. DNA for the CDR3: TGCGCCAGCAGCGCCAGGTTAGGCAACTATGGCTACACCTTC. Its translation is CASSARLGNYGYTF.

The genes are TRBV7-9 and TRBJ2-1; the match to TRBD2 covers 8 bases. Unmatched junction bases numbered 5, after V lost 10 bases and J lost 0 bases. Per germline, CDR1 SEHNR and CDR2 FQNEAQ (reference sequence). CDR3 length: 14 residues. CDR3 sequence reads: CAIQRESSYNEQFF. As DNA, the CDR3 is TGTGCCATACAGCGGGAGTCCTCCTACAATGAGCAGTTCTTC.

The chain links TRBV3-1 (or the pseudogene TRBV3-2) to TRBJ2-1; a weak D match, TRBD2 (5 bases). Germline values: CDR1 LGHDT, CDR2 YNNKEL (reference sequence). V was shortened by 0 bases and J by 0 bases, with 9 bases between the two germline ends. The CDR3 totals 16 residues. The CDR3 spells CASSQERTLSYNEQFF. The CDR3 DNA follows: TGTGCCAGCAGCCAAGAAAGGACTCTCTCCTACAATGAGCAGTTCTTC.

This clone appeared a single time. V is TRBV5-1 and J is TRBJ2-7, with 8 bases matching TRBD1. V was pared by 0 bases and J by 1 base, with 0 bases of the junction left unmatched. The CDR3 is 14 residues long. From germline, CDR1 is SGHRS and CDR2 YFSETQ. The CDR3 nucleotides are TGCGCCAGCAGCTTGGGGGACAGGTCCTACGAGCAGTACTTC. Its protein product is CASSLGDRSYEQYF.

The chain carries TRBV24-1 and TRBJ1-3, with 11 bases lining up with TRBD1. The length of the CDR3 is 16 residues. The V gene end was trimmed by 3 bases and the J gene end by 2 bases; junction bases not matched to a gene: 2. Germline values: CDR1 KGHDR, CDR2 SFDVKD. The CDR3 nucleotides are TGTGCCACCAGTGATGGGGGACAGGGGGCTGGAAACACCATATATTTT. Amino acids: CATSDGGQGAGNTIYF.

The CDR3 here is CASGRPGDYGYTF. The CDR3, as DNA: TGTGCCAGCGGGCGTCCAGGGGACTATGGCTACACCTTC. V and J are TRBV7-2 and TRBJ1-2; weak D call: TRBD1 (6 bases). Germline CDR1 and CDR2: SGHTA and FQGNSA. The CDR3 loop spans 13 amino acids. The V and J ends lost 8 bases and 3 bases respectively, with 13 bases between them.

The gene calls are TRBV4-2 and TRBJ2-3, with no clear D. The V and J ends lost 0 bases and 8 bases respectively, with 9 bases between them. This CDR3 has 13 residues. Germline CDR1 is LGHNA and CDR2 is YNFKEQ. The CDR3 loop is CASSQDGHATQYF. In DNA form, the CDR3 reads TGTGCCAGCAGCCAAGATGGGCATGCTACGCAGTATTTT.